These 26 T cell receptor beta chains share one sample of origin, sequenced in a study of T-cell memory formation after mild COVID-19. MiXCR, applied by TCRdb to the 5' RACE reads, yields one record per CDR3 protein. This sample carries approximately 200,000 distinct CDR3 sequences, more than 15% of them seen once, and the ten largest clones take about 2.1%. The source material was PBMCs or a T cell subset sorted from them (not recorded which). These receptor sequences come from an adult woman who had mild COVID-19 (a few samples of this study predate the infection). Cell type and time point are not known.

This chain joins TRBV13 and TRBJ2-7; possibly TRBD2 for D (6 bases). The CDR3 is 15 residues long. Per germline, CDR1 PRHDT and CDR2 FYEKMQ (reference sequence). Between the trimmed V and J ends, which lost 3 bases and 2 bases, there was a span of 14 bases. The CDR3 sequence is CASSLRRDSPYEQYF. DNA for the CDR3: TGTGCCAGCAGCTTGAGAAGGGACTCGCCCTACGAGCAGTACTTC. The entire variable domain, with the rest obtained from reference TRBV13 and TRBJ2-7, is as follows: AAGVIQSPRHLIKEKRETATLKCYPIPRHDTVYWYQQGPGQDPQFLISFYEKMQSDKGSIPDRFSAQQFSDYHSELNMSSLELGDSALYFCASSLRRDSPYEQYFGPGTRLTVT.

This clonotype occurred a few times. The chain couples TRBV15 to TRBJ2-7; D unresolved. V shed 0 bases and J shed 6 bases, with 18 bases lying between them. Germline V gene lookup returns CDR1 LNHNV and CDR2 YYDKDF (reference sequence). The CDR3 has 16 residues. DNA for the CDR3: TGTGCCACCAGCAGAGATCCCGTTGGTCCGACCCCCGAGCAGTACTTC. Protein: CATSRDPVGPTPEQYF.

This chain connects TRBV15 to TRBJ1-2, with 9 bases lining up with TRBD1. This CDR3 has 17 residues. In germline, CDR1 is LNHNV, CDR2 YYDKDF (reference sequence). V was pared by 0 bases and J by 1 base, with 6 bases of the junction left unmatched. CDR3 sequence: CATSRDVTGGSNYGYTF. CDR3 DNA sequence: TGTGCCACCAGCAGAGATGTGACAGGGGGAAGTAACTATGGCTACACCTTC.

Only a few counts were recorded for this clonotype. This chain joins TRBV20-1 and TRBJ2-5; the D is unclear. Germline CDR1 reads DFQATT; CDR2 reads SNEGSKA (reference sequence). With 0 bases removed from V and 1 base from J, the gap between germline ends came to 6 bases. The CDR3 has 13 residues. This CDR3 reads CSAREGSQETQYF. CDR3 DNA: TGCAGTGCTAGAGAGGGCAGCCAAGAGACCCAGTACTTC.

The rearrangement uses TRBV7-9 and TRBJ1-4, with no clear D. This CDR3 is 14 amino acids long. From germline, CDR1 is SEHNR and CDR2 FQNEAQ (reference sequence). The germline V and J ends were trimmed by 4 bases and 5 bases, with 11 bases remaining between them. The DNA for the CDR3 is TGTGCCAGCAGCTCTTGGACGGGGAATGAAAAACTGTTTTTT. It encodes CASSSWTGNEKLFF. Full variable domain (missing parts from reference TRBV7-9 and TRBJ1-4): DTGVSQNPRHKITKRGQNVTFRCDPISEHNRLYWYRQTLGQGPEFLTYFQNEAQLEKSRLLSDRFSAERPKGSFSTLEIQRTEQGDSAMYLCASSSWTGNEKLFFGSGTQLSVL.

There are a few counts of this clonotype. The chain carries TRBV12-3 or TRBV12-4 and TRBJ1-2; D is perhaps TRBD1 (6 bases). The CDR3 is 11 amino acids. The CDR3 DNA reads as TGTGCGACTGGGGGGGCGCGTGGCTACACCTTC. It specifies CATGGARGYTF.

The V and J genes are TRBV24-1 and TRBJ2-2, with D perhaps matching TRBD1 (6 bases). V was trimmed by 3 bases and J by 2 bases, leaving 15 bases between them. The CDR3 contains 17 residues. Germline loops: CDR1 KGHDR, CDR2 SFDVKD. This CDR3 reads CATSDTTGTSNTGELFF. CDR3 nucleotides: TGTGCCACCAGTGATACCACAGGGACGTCTAACACCGGGGAGCTGTTTTTT.

This clonotype was seen a few times. The rearrangement joins TRBV19 to TRBJ1-2, with D hard to call. The V and J ends lost 7 bases and 1 base respectively, with 13 bases between them. CDR1 LNHDA and CDR2 SQIVND come from the germline V gene (reference sequence). The CDR3 loop spans 14 amino acids. CDR3 sequence reads: CASIPDGLNYGYTF. In DNA form, the CDR3 reads TGTGCCAGTATCCCGGACGGACTTAACTATGGCTACACCTTC.

This clonotype appeared a few times. The J gene is TRBJ2-5, the V gene TRBV7-2; 9 nucleotides agree with TRBD2. Germline loops: CDR1 SGHTA, CDR2 FQGNSA. CDR3 length: 18 amino acids. J gave up 3 bases and V 1 base, and 12 bases lay outside the gene matches. The CDR3 nucleotides are TGTGCCAGCAGCTTAGGGTTATTGGCGGGAGGGCCTAAAGAGACCCAGTACTTC. Translation: CASSLGLLAGGPKETQYF.

V is TRBV20-1 and J is TRBJ2-7; tentatively, D is TRBD1 (6 bases). The length of the CDR3 is 13 residues. The germline V and J ends were trimmed by 1 base and 3 bases, with 10 bases remaining between them. The germline V gene has CDR1 DFQATT and CDR2 SNEGSKA (reference sequence). The CDR3 reads CSARGQAGYEQYF. The CDR3 nucleotides are TGCAGTGCTAGAGGACAGGCGGGCTACGAGCAGTACTTC.

CDR3 region: CASSPGHQNTEAFF. CDR3 nucleotide sequence: TGTGCCAGCAGCCCCGGACATCAGAACACTGAAGCTTTCTTT. This chain uses TRBV12-3 or TRBV12-4 with TRBJ1-1; tentatively, D is TRBD1 (5 bases). The CDR3 has 14 residues. V gave up 6 bases and J gave up 1 base, with 12 bases separating them.

This clonotype has at least ten counts. The chain has TRBV7-9 and TRBJ2-5; tentative D call: TRBD1 (6 bases). CDR1 and CDR2 (germline): SEHNR, FQNEAQ (reference sequence). V gave up 4 bases and J gave up 5 bases, with 14 bases separating them. The CDR3 has 14 amino acids. CDR3 DNA sequence: TGTGCCAGCAGCTCACAGGGATGGTCGGAGACCCAGTACTTC. Protein: CASSSQGWSETQYF.

The V and J genes are TRBV6-4 and TRBJ2-2, with unresolved D. Looked up from germline, CDR1 is MRHNA and CDR2 is SNTAGT. CDR3 length equals 13 residues. Deletions cut 1 base from V and 5 bases from J, with 5 bases between. The CDR3 DNA reads TGTGCCAGCAGTGACTTGGGAACCGGGGAGCTGTTTTTT. It specifies CASSDLGTGELFF.

In this sample, this clonotype turned up many times. This sequence joins TRBV5-6 and TRBJ2-2; possible D gene TRBD1, 6 bases. The V end was cut by 4 bases, the J end by 7 bases, with 17 bases between. Germline CDR1 SGHDT, CDR2 YYEEEE. This CDR3 spans 15 amino acids. In nucleotides, the CDR3 is TGTGCCAGCAGCGTTGGGGGCAATGTCGTCGGGGAGCTGTTTTTT. Translating gives CASSVGGNVVGELFF.

The chain recombines TRBV7-2 with TRBJ1-6; 7 positions agree with TRBD1. The germline gives CDR1 SGHTA, CDR2 FQGNSA. The CDR3 totals 16 residues. The J segment lost 9 bases and the V segment lost 1 base, leaving 9 bases of the junction unmatched. The CDR3 DNA is TGTGCCAGCAGCTTAGTCCCAACAGGGGCGGGTTCACCCCTCCACTTT. This translates into CASSLVPTGAGSPLHF.

This clonotype was seen only once. An end of the junction does not agree with germline; a read error may underlie this. The chain combines TRBV7-2 with TRBJ1-6; D call uncertain. The CDR3 has 15 residues. The germline V gene has CDR1 SGHTA and CDR2 FQGNSA. DNA of the CDR3: TGTGTCAGCATCGCCCCGAGCTCCTATAATTCACCCCTCCACTTT. It codes for CVSIAPSSYNSPLHF.

The chain has TRBV5-1 and TRBJ1-2; 7 nucleotides line up with TRBD1. Germline assignment: CDR1 SGHRS and CDR2 YFSETQ. The junction had 4 bases not matched to a gene; V was cut back by 4 bases and J by 7 bases. The CDR3 length is 12 residues. The CDR3 is CASSRQGVGYTF. CDR3 sequence (DNA): TGCGCCAGCAGCCGACAGGGCGTTGGCTACACCTTC.

This clonotype was counted at least ten times. The J gene is TRBJ2-1, the V gene TRBV5-1; TRBD2 aligns across 10 bases. The V gene's germline CDR1 is SGHRS and CDR2 YFSETQ. Trimming cost V 4 bases and J 10 bases; bases outside gene matches: 8. The CDR3 has 14 residues. The CDR3 sequence: CASSASGRGREQFF. The CDR3 nucleotides read TGCGCCAGCAGCGCTAGCGGGAGAGGGCGGGAGCAGTTCTTC.

This clonotype was seen a few times. The chain joins TRBV7-3 to TRBJ2-1, with 13 bases matching TRBD2. V lost 6 bases, J lost 10 bases, and 0 bases stayed unmatched. Looked up from germline, CDR1 is SGHTA and CDR2 is FQGTGA. The CDR3 sequence is 12 residues long. As DNA, the CDR3 is TGTGCCAGCAGACTAGCGGGAGGGGAGCAGTTCTTC. Translation gives CASRLAGGEQFF.

This sequence joins TRBV24-1 and TRBJ2-5, with a possible D match to TRBD2 (6 bases). V lost 1 base and J 5 bases, leaving 16 bases between the germline ends. Germline V gene sequence: CDR1 KGHDR, CDR2 SFDVKD. The CDR3 extends over 16 amino acids. CDR3 loop: CATSDFVGGSWETQYF. The CDR3 DNA reads TGTGCCACCAGTGATTTTGTAGGAGGGAGCTGGGAGACCCAGTACTTC.

The chain links TRBV13 to TRBJ2-7; the match to TRBD1 covers 7 bases. Germline CDR1 is PRHDT and CDR2 is FYEKMQ (reference sequence). The CDR3 extends over 14 amino acids. The V gene end was trimmed by 6 bases and the J gene end by 0 bases; junction bases not matched to a gene: 5. This CDR3 is CASSKDRPSYEQYF. The CDR3 coding sequence is TGTGCCAGCAGTAAGGACAGGCCCTCCTACGAGCAGTACTTC.

The table lists this clonotype with many counts. This chain connects TRBV20-1 to TRBJ2-1, with TRBD2 as a possible D gene (7 bases). In germline, CDR1 is DFQATT, CDR2 SNEGSKA (reference sequence). The V end was cut by 3 bases, the J end by 10 bases, with 19 bases between. This CDR3 is 14 amino acids long. The CDR3 is CSASGGPVWEEQFF. CDR3 in DNA: TGCAGTGCTAGCGGGGGGCCGGTTTGGGAGGAGCAGTTCTTC.

This clonotype was counted between two and nine times. The V gene is TRBV30, the J gene TRBJ2-3; D is undetermined. The CDR3 sequence is 11 residues long. Germline V gene lookup returns CDR1 GTSNPN and CDR2 SVGIG (reference sequence). V was cut by 0 bases and J by 10 bases, with 8 bases left in between. The CDR3 protein is CAWSVQRAQYF. The CDR3 nucleotides read TGTGCCTGGAGTGTTCAGAGAGCGCAGTATTTT. Full variable domain (outside the CDR3, taken from reference TRBV30 and TRBJ2-3): SQTIHQWPATLVQPVGSPLSLECTVEGTSNPNLYWYRQAAGRGLQLLFYSVGIGQISSEVPQNLSASRPQDRQFILSSKKLLLSDSGFYLCAWSVQRAQYFGPGTRLTVL.

This chain links TRBV4-3 with TRBJ2-7, with 7 bases fitting TRBD1. In germline, CDR1 is LGHNA, CDR2 YSLEER. The V gene end was trimmed by 0 bases and the J gene end by 0 bases; junction bases not matched to a gene: 11. The CDR3 totals 18 residues. CDR3 in DNA: TGCGCCAGCAGCCAAGAAGGGGGCAGGCCTTCCCCCTCCTACGAGCAGTACTTC. Translating it yields CASSQEGGRPSPSYEQYF.

In this sample, this clonotype turned up many times. J is TRBJ2-3 and V is TRBV14; D remains unclear. The CDR3 contains 17 residues. CDR1 SGHDN and CDR2 FVKESK come from the germline V gene. V lost 4 bases and J lost 0, with 17 bases in between. In DNA, the CDR3 is TGTGCCAGCAGCCTAACGCCCGAGTTCGTAAGCACAGATACGCAGTATTTT. Protein product: CASSLTPEFVSTDTQYF.

The gene calls are TRBV7-3 and TRBJ2-1; 13 nucleotides line up with TRBD2. Germline CDR1 and CDR2: SGHTA and FQGTGA. Germline trimming cut 5 bases from V and 8 bases from J; bases unmatched to any gene: 6. This CDR3 spans 15 amino acids. As DNA, the CDR3 is TGTGCCAGCAGCCAGACTAGCGGGGGGCCCCATGAGCAGTTCTTC. Protein: CASSQTSGGPHEQFF.